This T cell receptor beta chain was identified during a study of identical twins. Regarding the study as a whole: Analyses based on zero insertions could be partly confounded by invariant MAIT and iNKT cells.

TCRdb independently ran MiXCR on the 5' RACE reads; one entry per CDR3 protein. The table has a few hundred thousand distinct CDR3 sequences, roughly 18% seen once. For this clonotype: The antigen is unknown.

V trimming: 4 bases; J trimming: 4 bases; junction bases outside the gene matches: 8. There are 18 residues in the CDR3. Looked up from germline, CDR1 is KGHSH and CDR2 is LQKENI. This TCR came from a middle-aged man in good health. The chain combines TRBV18 with TRBJ2-1; 15 bases align to TRBD2. The sequencing input was naive T cells sorted from blood. This CDR3 reads CASSQGLAGGPTYNEQFF. The CDR3 DNA reads as TGTGCCAGCTCACAAGGACTAGCGGGGGGGCCTACGTACAATGAGCAGTTCTTC.